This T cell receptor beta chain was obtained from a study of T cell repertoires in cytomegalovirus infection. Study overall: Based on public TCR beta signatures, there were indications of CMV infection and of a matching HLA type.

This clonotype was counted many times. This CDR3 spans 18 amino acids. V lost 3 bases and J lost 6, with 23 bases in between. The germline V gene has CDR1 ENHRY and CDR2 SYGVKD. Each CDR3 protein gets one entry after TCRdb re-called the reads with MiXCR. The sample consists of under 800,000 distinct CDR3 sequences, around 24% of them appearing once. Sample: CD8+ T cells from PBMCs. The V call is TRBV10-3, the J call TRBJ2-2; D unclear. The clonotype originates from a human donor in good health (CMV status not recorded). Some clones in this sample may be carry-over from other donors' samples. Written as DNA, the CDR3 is TGTGCCATCAGTGACCCCTTGAGCCTATTCACAGCCCCCGGGGAGCTGTTTTTT. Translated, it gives CAISDPLSLFTAPGELFF.